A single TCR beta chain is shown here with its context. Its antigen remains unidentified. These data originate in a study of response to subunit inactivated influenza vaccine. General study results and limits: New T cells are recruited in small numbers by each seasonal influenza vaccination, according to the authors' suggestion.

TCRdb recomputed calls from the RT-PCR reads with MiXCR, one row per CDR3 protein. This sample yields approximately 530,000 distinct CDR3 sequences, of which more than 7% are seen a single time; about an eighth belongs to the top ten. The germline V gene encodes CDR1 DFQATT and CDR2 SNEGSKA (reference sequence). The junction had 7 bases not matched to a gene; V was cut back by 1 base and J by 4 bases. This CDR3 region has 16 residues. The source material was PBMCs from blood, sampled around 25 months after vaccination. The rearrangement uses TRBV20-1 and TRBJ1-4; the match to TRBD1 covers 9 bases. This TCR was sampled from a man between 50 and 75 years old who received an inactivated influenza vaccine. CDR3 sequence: CSARGLQGAFNEKLFF. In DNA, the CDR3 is TGCAGTGCTAGAGGCTTACAGGGGGCATTTAATGAAAAACTGTTTTTT.